A selection of T cell receptor beta chains follows, all from one sample in a study of blood T cells in healthy people across ages. Each CDR3 protein gets one entry after TCRdb re-called the 5' RACE reads with MiXCR. The repertoire has around 1.1 million distinct CDR3 sequences, more than 30% of them found once; the top ten carry 13%. Sequenced sample: blood. The receptors were gathered from a young man in good health. Each CDR3 is given with its conserved first and last residue. The D gene is left open where the match is weak. Only part of the rows carry a size: once, few, many, or a class if the clone is expanded.

abundance: .
j_gene: TRBJ1-5
v_gene: TRBV4-2
d_gene: .
CDR3aa: CASSQEHGDQPQHF
CDR3nt: TGTGCCAGCAGCCAGGAACATGGGGATCAGCCCCAGCATTTT

abundance: few
j_gene: TRBJ2-3
v_gene: TRBV12-3/TRBV12-4
d_gene: .
CDR3aa: CASSSGTPPDTQYF
CDR3nt: TGTGCCAGCAGTTCAGGAACTCCACCGGATACGCAGTATTTT

abundance: .
j_gene: TRBJ2-3
v_gene: TRBV24-1
d_gene: .
CDR3aa: CATSDGTKYTDTQYF
CDR3nt: TGTGCCACCAGTGACGGGACAAAATATACAGATACGCAGTATTTT

abundance: .
j_gene: TRBJ1-1
v_gene: TRBV3-1
d_gene: .
CDR3aa: CASSLRSRNTEAFF
CDR3nt: TGTGCCAGCAGCCTCAGGTCTCGCAACACTGAAGCTTTCTTT

abundance: .
j_gene: TRBJ2-7
v_gene: TRBV6-2/TRBV6-3
d_gene: TRBD2
CDR3aa: CASIERGKTPYEQYF
CDR3nt: TGTGCCTCCATCGAGCGGGGCAAGACCCCCTACGAGCAGTACTTC

abundance: .
j_gene: TRBJ2-3
v_gene: TRBV12-3/TRBV12-4
d_gene: TRBD2
CDR3aa: CASSPGGFTDTQYF
CDR3nt: TGTGCCAGCAGTCCCGGGGGGTTCACAGATACGCAGTATTTT

abundance: many
j_gene: TRBJ2-1
v_gene: TRBV10-3
d_gene: .
CDR3aa: CAISERRNEQFF
CDR3nt: TGTGCCATCAGTGAGAGGAGAAATGAGCAGTTCTTC

abundance: many
j_gene: TRBJ2-3
v_gene: TRBV5-1
d_gene: TRBD2
CDR3aa: CASSIRPGRGESDTQYF
CDR3nt: TGCGCCAGCAGCATACGCCCGGGGCGGGGGGAGTCAGATACGCAGTATTTT

abundance: .
j_gene: TRBJ1-5
v_gene: TRBV20-1
d_gene: TRBD1
CDR3aa: CSAPRGGTGIFSNQPQHF
CDR3nt: TGCAGTGCCCCTAGGGGGGGGACAGGGATTTTTAGCAATCAGCCCCAGCATTTT

abundance: many
j_gene: TRBJ2-3
v_gene: TRBV4-1
d_gene: .
CDR3aa: CASSQAGYLTDTQYF
CDR3nt: TGCGCCAGCAGCCAAGCGGGCTACCTCACAGATACGCAGTATTTT

abundance: .
j_gene: TRBJ2-1
v_gene: TRBV20-1
d_gene: .
CDR3aa: CSVSRISGLYNEQFF
CDR3nt: TGCAGTGTTTCCCGTATCAGCGGGCTTTACAATGAGCAGTTCTTC

abundance: few
j_gene: TRBJ2-1
v_gene: TRBV7-9
d_gene: TRBD2
CDR3aa: CASSLPGLAGGSDYNEQFF
CDR3nt: TGTGCCAGCAGCCTCCCGGGACTAGCGGGGGGTTCGGATTACAATGAGCAGTTCTTC

abundance: .
j_gene: TRBJ1-1
v_gene: TRBV7-3
d_gene: .
CDR3aa: CASSLNGGKNTEAFF
CDR3nt: TGTGCCAGCAGCTTAAACGGAGGCAAGAACACTGAAGCTTTCTTT

abundance: .
j_gene: TRBJ2-1
v_gene: TRBV11-3
d_gene: .
CDR3aa: CASSLSLTGGSYNEQFF
CDR3nt: TGTGCCAGCAGCTTATCCCTGACAGGAGGCTCCTACAATGAGCAGTTCTTC

abundance: .
j_gene: TRBJ2-7
v_gene: TRBV7-2
d_gene: .
CDR3aa: CASSFKTGAIEQYF
CDR3nt: TGTGCCAGCAGCTTTAAGACGGGGGCCATCGAGCAGTACTTC

abundance: .
j_gene: TRBJ1-2
v_gene: TRBV29-1
d_gene: TRBD1
CDR3aa: CSVVQGANGYTF
CDR3nt: TGCAGCGTTGTGCAGGGGGCGAATGGCTACACCTTC

abundance: .
j_gene: TRBJ1-1
v_gene: TRBV4-1
d_gene: .
CDR3aa: CASSLRDEAFF
CDR3nt: TGCGCCAGCAGCCTCCGGGACGAAGCTTTCTTT

abundance: few
j_gene: TRBJ2-1
v_gene: TRBV5-1
d_gene: TRBD1
CDR3aa: CASSLMTGVNEQFF
CDR3nt: TGCGCCAGCAGCTTGATGACAGGGGTGAATGAGCAGTTCTTC

abundance: many
j_gene: TRBJ2-1
v_gene: TRBV10-3
d_gene: .
CDR3aa: CAISESSPEQFF
CDR3nt: TGTGCCATCAGTGAGTCGTCCCCGGAGCAGTTCTTC

abundance: few
j_gene: TRBJ1-6
v_gene: TRBV27
d_gene: .
CDR3aa: CASRGETSSYNSPLHF
CDR3nt: TGTGCCAGCAGAGGAGAGACGAGCTCCTATAATTCACCCCTCCACTTT

abundance: few
j_gene: TRBJ2-3
v_gene: TRBV28
d_gene: .
CDR3aa: CASSTPRDTQYF
CDR3nt: TGTGCCAGCAGTACCCCTAGAGATACGCAGTATTTT

abundance: .
j_gene: TRBJ1-1
v_gene: TRBV20-1
d_gene: TRBD1
CDR3aa: CSARVKQGRPEAFF
CDR3nt: TGCAGTGCTAGAGTTAAACAGGGGAGGCCTGAAGCTTTCTTT

abundance: .
j_gene: TRBJ2-7
v_gene: TRBV11-2
d_gene: .
CDR3aa: CASSLVGADEQYF
CDR3nt: TGTGCCAGCAGCTTAGTGGGGGCGGATGAGCAGTACTTC

abundance: .
j_gene: TRBJ2-7
v_gene: TRBV7-8
d_gene: .
CDR3aa: CASSSTGPLEQYF
CDR3nt: TGTGCCAGCAGCTCTACAGGGCCCCTCGAGCAGTACTTC

abundance: many
j_gene: TRBJ2-7
v_gene: TRBV20-1
d_gene: TRBD1
CDR3aa: CSARAPGTDSYEQYF
CDR3nt: TGCAGTGCTAGAGCCCCCGGGACAGACTCCTACGAGCAGTACTTC

abundance: few
j_gene: TRBJ1-5
v_gene: TRBV10-2
d_gene: .
CDR3aa: CASSVAGSQPQHF
CDR3nt: TGCGCCAGCAGTGTGGCGGGGAGCCAGCCCCAGCATTTT

abundance: .
j_gene: TRBJ2-3
v_gene: TRBV20-1
d_gene: .
CDR3aa: CSANVRASDTRYF
CDR3nt: TGCAGTGCTAATGTAAGGGCTTCAGATACGCGGTATTTT

abundance: .
j_gene: TRBJ2-2
v_gene: TRBV2
d_gene: TRBD1
CDR3aa: CASSGQGWDTGELFF
CDR3nt: TGTGCCAGCAGTGGACAGGGGTGGGACACCGGGGAGCTGTTTTTT

abundance: .
j_gene: TRBJ2-7
v_gene: TRBV27
d_gene: .
CDR3aa: CASSLGAGAYEQYF
CDR3nt: TGTGCCAGCAGTTTGGGGGCCGGGGCCTACGAGCAGTACTTC

abundance: .
j_gene: TRBJ2-7
v_gene: TRBV4-3
d_gene: TRBD1
CDR3aa: CASSQEQGISDEQYF
CDR3nt: TGCGCCAGCAGCCAGGAACAGGGGATTTCGGACGAGCAGTACTTC

abundance: .
j_gene: TRBJ2-3
v_gene: TRBV10-3
d_gene: TRBD2
CDR3aa: CATRAGKITDTQYF
CDR3nt: TGTGCCACCAGAGCGGGGAAGATCACAGATACGCAGTATTTT

abundance: .
j_gene: TRBJ1-2
v_gene: TRBV6-6
d_gene: .
CDR3aa: CASSYSAEGGSYGYTF
CDR3nt: TGTGCCAGCAGTTACTCGGCAGAGGGGGGATCCTATGGCTACACCTTC

abundance: few
j_gene: TRBJ2-1
v_gene: TRBV19
d_gene: .
CDR3aa: CASSRPPERDEQFF
CDR3nt: TGTGCCAGTAGTAGACCGCCGGAGAGGGATGAGCAGTTCTTC

abundance: many
j_gene: TRBJ2-3
v_gene: TRBV12-3/TRBV12-4
d_gene: .
CDR3aa: CASSLMSLGSYDTQYF
CDR3nt: TGTGCCAGCAGTTTAATGTCGTTGGGTAGCTACGATACGCAGTATTTT

abundance: .
j_gene: TRBJ2-7
v_gene: TRBV11-2
d_gene: .
CDR3aa: CASSSTLGPFYEQYF
CDR3nt: TGTGCCAGCAGCTCCACCCTTGGGCCCTTCTACGAGCAGTACTTC

abundance: .
j_gene: TRBJ1-2
v_gene: TRBV20-1
d_gene: TRBD1
CDR3aa: CSARGTGDDYSTYGYTF
CDR3nt: TGCAGTGCTAGAGGGACAGGGGACGATTACTCCACCTATGGCTACACCTTC

abundance: .
j_gene: TRBJ1-4
v_gene: TRBV7-9
d_gene: .
CDR3aa: CASSPWKATNEKLFF
CDR3nt: TGTGCCAGCAGCCCGTGGAAGGCGACTAATGAAAAACTGTTTTTT

abundance: .
j_gene: TRBJ2-7
v_gene: TRBV7-9
d_gene: .
CDR3aa: CASSFPISDEQYF
CDR3nt: TGTGCCAGCAGCTTCCCGATCTCCGACGAGCAGTACTTC

abundance: .
j_gene: TRBJ1-5
v_gene: TRBV20-1
d_gene: .
CDR3aa: CSARDLTGQSPQHF
CDR3nt: TGCAGTGCTAGAGATCTAACAGGCCAGTCGCCCCAGCATTTT

abundance: .
j_gene: TRBJ1-2
v_gene: TRBV7-2
d_gene: .
CDR3aa: CASSLGDRYYGYTF
CDR3nt: TGTGCCAGCAGCTTAGGGGACCGATACTATGGCTACACCTTC

abundance: few
j_gene: TRBJ1-4
v_gene: TRBV11-2
d_gene: TRBD1
CDR3aa: CASSPQTGREKLFF
CDR3nt: TGTGCCAGCAGCCCTCAGACAGGGCGAGAAAAACTGTTTTTT

abundance: few
j_gene: TRBJ2-3
v_gene: TRBV2
d_gene: .
CDR3aa: CASTPSLSASTDTQYF
CDR3nt: TGTGCCAGCACCCCCTCGCTAAGTGCGAGCACAGATACGCAGTATTTT

abundance: .
j_gene: TRBJ2-1
v_gene: TRBV25-1
d_gene: .
CDR3aa: CAGSRDSYNEQFF
CDR3nt: TGTGCCGGCAGCCGGGACTCCTACAATGAGCAGTTCTTC

abundance: .
j_gene: TRBJ1-1
v_gene: TRBV7-9
d_gene: .
CDR3aa: CASSPKEQGNTEAFF
CDR3nt: TGTGCCAGCAGCCCGAAAGAACAGGGGAACACTGAAGCTTTCTTT

abundance: .
j_gene: TRBJ1-2
v_gene: TRBV4-2
d_gene: .
CDR3aa: CASSHGWAGDGYTF
CDR3nt: TGTGCCAGCAGCCACGGGTGGGCAGGTGACGGCTACACCTTC

abundance: few
j_gene: TRBJ2-1
v_gene: TRBV20-1
d_gene: TRBD2
CDR3aa: CSARFPGGRNEQFF
CDR3nt: TGCAGTGCTAGATTCCCGGGGGGACGCAATGAGCAGTTCTTC

abundance: .
j_gene: TRBJ2-5
v_gene: TRBV10-3
d_gene: .
CDR3aa: CAISPQGRGETQYF
CDR3nt: TGTGCCATCAGCCCACAGGGAAGGGGAGAGACCCAGTACTTC

abundance: many
j_gene: TRBJ1-2
v_gene: TRBV7-9
d_gene: .
CDR3aa: CASSLAGEEVYGYTF
CDR3nt: TGTGCCAGCAGCTTAGCGGGGGAAGAGGTCTATGGCTACACCTTC

abundance: many
j_gene: TRBJ1-1
v_gene: TRBV2
d_gene: .
CDR3aa: CASSVDRENTEAFF
CDR3nt: TGTGCCAGCAGTGTGGACAGAGAGAACACTGAAGCTTTCTTT

abundance: .
j_gene: TRBJ1-2
v_gene: TRBV19
d_gene: TRBD1
CDR3aa: CASNLDRGVYGYTF
CDR3nt: TGTGCCAGTAACCTGGACAGGGGAGTCTATGGCTACACCTTC

abundance: .
j_gene: TRBJ2-3
v_gene: TRBV7-9
d_gene: TRBD1
CDR3aa: CASSHRGDRTDTQYF
CDR3nt: TGTGCCAGCAGCCACAGGGGAGACCGCACAGATACGCAGTATTTT

abundance: .
j_gene: TRBJ1-2
v_gene: TRBV5-1
d_gene: .
CDR3aa: CASSLGPIVNYGYTF
CDR3nt: TGCGCCAGCAGCTTGGGACCGATAGTTAACTATGGCTACACCTTC

abundance: few
j_gene: TRBJ2-1
v_gene: TRBV12-5
d_gene: TRBD2
CDR3aa: CASGLVAGGEQFF
CDR3nt: TGTGCTAGTGGTTTGGTGGCCGGGGGGGAGCAGTTCTTC